This entry features one T cell receptor beta chain sequence. Antigen specificity is unknown. Sampled blood was obtained at baseline, cycle 4 day 1, and cycle 7 day 1. TCRdb keeps only in-frame clones here, not all; method: immunoSEQ multiplex PCR. The sample yields some 53,000 clones, 94% seen once. This record comes from a study of OX40 agonist ivuxolimab in advanced cancers. Across the whole study: Dose-escalation patients suffered from hepatocellular carcinoma, melanoma, renal cell or head and neck cancer. Overall study results and limits: It was not determined which antigens were specifically recognized by the peripheral T cells that had undergone clonal expansion.

The germline gives CDR1 SGHTA, CDR2 FQGTGA. V dropped 7 bases and J dropped 6 bases, with 10 bases sitting between them. The CDR3 has 11 amino acids. This chain uses TRBV7-3 with TRBJ2-7; no definite D call. This specimen consisted of CD4+ or CD8+ T cells sorted from blood, obtained in a trial of the OX40 agonist ivuxolimab. This TCR was recovered from an adult with an advanced solid tumor such as melanoma, head and neck, liver or kidney cancer. CDR3 in DNA: TGTGCCAGCACAAGACCACGCGAGCAGTACTTC. The encoded protein is CASTRPREQYF.